These T cell receptor beta chains were read from a single sample in a study of blood T cell repertoires in COVID-19. Method: immunoSEQ multiplex PCR; TCRdb's copy keeps in-frame clones and lacks some. The sample has around 270,000 clones, approximately 87% seen once; the top ten hold about 2.5%. Sequencing was performed on peripheral blood. The source is a woman aged 50 to 60 with acute or convalescent COVID-19. Each CDR3 is given with its conserved first and last residue. D genes are given only for firm matches. A clone size is listed for some rows: how often the clone was seen (once, few, many), or a class if it is expanded.

D gene,J gene,V gene,clone size,CDR3 DNA,CDR3 protein
-,TRBJ2-7,TRBV19,-,TGTGCCAGTAGTATGATTAGTGTTTCCTACGAGCAGTACTTC,CASSMISVSYEQYF
-,TRBJ1-2,TRBV15,-,TGTGCCACCAGCAGGAGAGATAGCTATGGCTACACCTTC,CATSRRDSYGYTF
TRBD1,TRBJ1-2,TRBV25-1,-,TGTGCCAGCAGTGAATCAGGGGGCGGAAGACTTACGGGCTACACCTTC,CASSESGGGRLTGYTF
TRBD1,TRBJ2-5,TRBV27,-,TGTGCCAGCAGTTTAAACCAACAGGGGCGCGGAAAGACCCAGTACTTC,CASSLNQQGRGKTQYF
-,TRBJ2-1,TRBV2,-,TGTGCCAGCAGGCATTTTAGCGGCTTCTACAATGAGCAGTTCTTC,CASRHFSGFYNEQFF
-,TRBJ2-3,TRBV5-1,-,TGCGCCAGCAGCTTGGACTCCCCGCAAGCCTCAGATACGCAGTATTTT,CASSLDSPQASDTQYF
TRBD2,TRBJ2-7,TRBV30,-,TGTGCCTGGAGTCAGCGGGGGTCCTACGAGCAGTACTTC,CAWSQRGSYEQYF
-,TRBJ2-1,TRBV7-8,-,TGTGCCAGCACTACAGACTACAATGAGCAGTTCTTC,CASTTDYNEQFF
-,TRBJ1-4,TRBV6-5,-,TGTGCCAGCAGCAAGACTGGGGAAAAACTGTTTTTT,CASSKTGEKLFF
TRBD2,TRBJ2-1,TRBV5-1,-,TGCGCCAGCAGCTTACTAGCGGGAGCACCCGATGAGCAGTTCTTC,CASSLLAGAPDEQFF
TRBD1,TRBJ1-4,TRBV2,-,TGTGCCAGCCGCTTCACAGGGGGCAATGAAAAACTGTTTTTT,CASRFTGGNEKLFF
TRBD1,TRBJ2-7,TRBV6-5,-,TGTGCCAGCAGTTACGGGACAGGGGACTACGAGCAGTACTTC,CASSYGTGDYEQYF
-,TRBJ1-1,TRBV4-3,-,TGCGCCAGCAGGCGGGGGTTGGACACTGAAGCTTTCTTT,CASRRGLDTEAFF
-,TRBJ1-1,TRBV7-3,-,TGTGCCAGCAGGGAGCCGGGGGTGAACACTGAAGCTTTCTTT,CASREPGVNTEAFF
-,TRBJ1-4,TRBV7-2,-,TGTGCCAGCAGTATAATGACAGGCCGTGAAAAACTGTTTTTT,CASSIMTGREKLFF
TRBD1,TRBJ2-7,TRBV28,-,TGTGCCAGCAGTTTACCCCAACCTGACAGGGACGAGCAGTACTTC,CASSLPQPDRDEQYF
-,TRBJ1-1,TRBV28,-,TGTGCCAGCAGCTCCCAGCGTATGAACACTGAAGCTTTCTTT,CASSSQRMNTEAFF
TRBD1,TRBJ1-1,TRBV7-2,-,TGTGCCAGCAGCTGGGCGGACAGGGGGAACACTGAAGCTTTCTTT,CASSWADRGNTEAFF
TRBD1,TRBJ1-6,TRBV19,few,TGTGCCAGCAGTTCGACATGGGACAGGGGTTGGACAAGCTCCTATAATTCACCCCTCCACTTT,CASSSTWDRGWTSSYNSPLHF
TRBD2,TRBJ2-1,TRBV7-3,-,TGTGCCAGCAGCTCCCATAGCGGGGGATACAATGAGCAGTTCTTC,CASSSHSGGYNEQFF
-,TRBJ2-7,TRBV27,once,TGTGCCAGCTCCTCGTCGGAAGGAGCCGCGGGCGAGCAGTACTTC,CASSSSEGAAGEQYF
TRBD1,TRBJ1-1,TRBV3-1/TRBV3-2,-,TGTGCCAGCAGCCTGGACAGGGGGAGAAGTACTGAAGCTTTCTTT,CASSLDRGRSTEAFF
-,TRBJ1-5,TRBV18,-,TGTGCCAGCTCACCACCGGGAGAGAATCAGCCCCAGCATTTT,CASSPPGENQPQHF
-,TRBJ2-2,TRBV15,-,TGTGCCACCAGCAGAGGGAGACAGGTGAACACCGGGGAGCTGTTTTTT,CATSRGRQVNTGELFF
-,TRBJ1-2,TRBV4-1,-,TGCGCCAGCAGCCAAGGTGAGGCCCGGGAGGCCCATGGCTACACCTTC,CASSQGEAREAHGYTF
-,TRBJ2-3,TRBV9,-,TGTGCCAGCAGCCCTACGGGACTTTCAGATACGCAGTATTTT,CASSPTGLSDTQYF
-,TRBJ2-7,TRBV21-1,-,TGTGCCAGCAGTGGCGGGAAATCCTACGAGCAGTACTTC,CASSGGKSYEQYF
TRBD1,TRBJ2-1,TRBV6-1,-,TGTGCCAGCAGTGGTCAGGGGGCGAATGGGTACAATGAGCAGTTCTTC,CASSGQGANGYNEQFF
-,TRBJ2-4,TRBV13,-,TGTGCCAGCAGCTTGGGCGGGACTTTAGTAAACATTCAGTACTTC,CASSLGGTLVNIQYF
-,TRBJ2-7,TRBV19,once,TGTGCCAGTAGTATAGCGGGACTCCCAGCCTACGAGCAGTACTTC,CASSIAGLPAYEQYF
TRBD1,TRBJ2-7,TRBV4-2,-,TGTGCCAGCAGCCAAGCGACGGGACAGGGAGGCTACGAGCAGTACTTC,CASSQATGQGGYEQYF
-,TRBJ2-3,TRBV27,-,TGTGCCAGCAGTCGGCGGAGCACAGATACGCAGTATTTT,CASSRRSTDTQYF
-,TRBJ2-7,TRBV27,-,TGTGCCAGCAGCGCCTCGGCGGGAAGTGGTGTCAACGAGCAGTACTTC,CASSASAGSGVNEQYF
-,TRBJ1-2,TRBV2,-,TGTGCCAGCACCCCCCGGGGATCAGAAGGCTACACCTTC,CASTPRGSEGYTF
-,TRBJ1-1,TRBV9,-,TGTGCCAGCAGCCCCAGGGGAAGGGACACTGAAGCTTTCTTT,CASSPRGRDTEAFF
TRBD1,TRBJ1-2,TRBV7-2,-,TGTGCCAGCACAGTCCCAGGGGGCTTGGACTATGGCTACACCTTC,CASTVPGGLDYGYTF
-,TRBJ2-7,TRBV7-9,-,TGTGCCAGCAGCCCACAATACGAGCAGTACTTC,CASSPQYEQYF
TRBD1,TRBJ2-5,TRBV3-1/TRBV3-2,-,TGTGCCAGCAGCCAAGATTGGACAGGGGGCTTTCGAGAGACCCAGTACTTC,CASSQDWTGGFRETQYF
-,TRBJ2-7,TRBV7-6,-,TGTGCCAGCAGTTTCCACCTCACAGGGCCAAGCTCCTACGAGCAGTACTTC,CASSFHLTGPSSYEQYF
-,TRBJ1-5,TRBV21-1,-,TGTGCCAGCAGCAAAGTATCAGGATTTGGGCGCAATCAGCCCCAGCATTTT,CASSKVSGFGRNQPQHF
TRBD2,TRBJ2-1,TRBV7-3,-,TGTGCCAGCAGCACCACTAGCGGGACTTACAATGAGCAGTTCTTC,CASSTTSGTYNEQFF